This TCR beta chain emerged from a study of tumor-infiltrating lymphocytes in primary liver carcinoma. Germline CDR1 SQVTM, CDR2 ANQGSEA. Trimming removed 6 bases from V and 7 bases from J, with 15 bases in between. CDR3 length equals 13 residues. Extraction also yielded germline DNA, while blood RNA was obtained from unsorted whole blood. A constant-region primer primed TCR beta cDNA synthesis from about 0.45 ug of total RNA. The TCR beta library was amplified through three nested multiplex PCR rounds in a modified ARM-PCR procedure. PCR rounds one and two used TRBV1-TRBV30 forward primers with a C-beta reverse primer for about 9 cycles each. TCRdb passed the multiplex PCR reads through MiXCR, listing each CDR3 protein once. The repertoire has under 200,000 distinct CDR3 sequences, about 65% of them found once; the top ten carry 5.5% to 9%.

V gene TRBV29-1 combines with J gene TRBJ2-2; either TRBD1 or TRBD2 may supply D (5 bases each). Sequencing was done on a sample of peripheral blood. The source of this sequence is a woman aged 60-70 years with primary liver carcinoma and hepatitis B virus infection. For the CDR3, the DNA is TGCAGCGTAACGGGGCGCTCGGGCGGGGAGCTGTTTTTT. Its protein is CSVTGRSGGELFF.